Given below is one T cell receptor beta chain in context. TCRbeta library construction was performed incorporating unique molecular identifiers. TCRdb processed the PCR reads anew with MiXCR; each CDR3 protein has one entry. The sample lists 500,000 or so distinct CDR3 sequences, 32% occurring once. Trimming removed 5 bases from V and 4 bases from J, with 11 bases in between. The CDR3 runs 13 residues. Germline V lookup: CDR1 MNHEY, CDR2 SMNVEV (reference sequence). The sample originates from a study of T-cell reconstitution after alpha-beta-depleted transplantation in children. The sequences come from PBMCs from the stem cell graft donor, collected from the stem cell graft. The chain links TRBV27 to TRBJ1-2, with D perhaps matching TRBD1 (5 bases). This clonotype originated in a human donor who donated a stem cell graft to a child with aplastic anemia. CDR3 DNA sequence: TGTGCCAGCAGTGTTGGGGGGGTCTATGGCTACACCTTC. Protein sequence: CASSVGGVYGYTF.